Listed here are 16 T cell receptor beta chains from one sample, sequenced in a study of shared clonotypes between healthy human individuals. Only in-frame clones appear in the TCRdb table, and some are missing; sequencing was by immunoSEQ multiplex PCR. This table has 2 million to 3 million clones, over 85% appearing once. Sequencing input: naive CD4+ T cells from PBMCs. Subset described: CD45RA+ positively selected. Receptor source: a man aged 18 to 29 in good health. Some clones in this sample may be carry-over from other donors' samples.

The chain uses TRBV6-1 and TRBJ2-5; a weak D match, TRBD2 (5 bases). Trimming cost V 2 bases and J 8 bases, with 12 bases left between them. This CDR3 has 13 amino acids. The germline gives CDR1 MNHNS, CDR2 SASEGT. The CDR3: CASSERYRGTQYF. In DNA, the CDR3 is TGTGCCAGCAGTGAACGATATCGGGGAACCCAGTACTTC.

The chain employs TRBV4-1 and TRBJ1-5, with D uncertain. This CDR3 comprises 13 residues. Germline assignment: CDR1 MGHRA and CDR2 YSYEKL. V was clipped by 2 bases and J by 6 bases, with 8 bases between them. CDR3 amino acids: CASSQSISQPQHF. In DNA, the CDR3 is TGCGCCAGCAGCCAATCTATAAGTCAGCCCCAGCATTTT.

The rearrangement links TRBV5-1 to TRBJ2-7; tentative D call: TRBD2 (6 bases). Per the germline V gene, CDR1 is SGHRS and CDR2 is YFSETQ. Trimming pared 3 bases from V and 4 bases from J, leaving 14 bases between. The CDR3 extends over 14 amino acids. The CDR3 region has the DNA TGCGCCAGCAGCTCGGGACTGGAACCATACGAGCAGTACTTC. Translation: CASSSGLEPYEQYF.

The chain joins TRBV7-2 to TRBJ2-5; weak D call: TRBD2 (6 bases). V was pared by 3 bases and J by 5 bases, with 19 bases between. CDR3 size: 16 residues. The germline CDR1 and CDR2 sequences are SGHTA and FQGNSA. DNA for the CDR3: TGTGCCAGCAGCTTTAACGGCGGGAACCCCCGTGAGACCCAGTACTTC. Protein sequence: CASSFNGGNPRETQYF.

V gene TRBV6-1 combines with J gene TRBJ1-3; 9 bases line up with TRBD1. The CDR3 consists of 15 residues. The germline V gene has CDR1 MNHNS and CDR2 SASEGT. J was trimmed by 0 bases and V by 10 bases; bases with no gene match: 7. The DNA for the CDR3 is TGTGCCACCCTACGGACAGGGGCCTCTGGAAACACCATATATTTT. Its protein is CATLRTGASGNTIYF.

A note on this clone: At the DNA level, this CDR3 is encoded by other sequences in the same sample as well. The chain couples TRBV6-5 to TRBJ2-7, with 11 bases matching TRBD2. This CDR3 is built from 14 residues. V lost 5 bases to trimming and J lost 3 bases; unmatched junction nucleotides: 3. Germline V lookup: CDR1 MNHEY, CDR2 SVGAGI. CDR3 DNA sequence: TGTGCCAGCAGTCGACTAGCGGGAAACTACGAGCAGTACTTC. Translation gives CASSRLAGNYEQYF.

V usage is TRBV5-5 and J usage is TRBJ2-4; D is possibly TRBD2 (5 bases). Germline lookup yields CDR1 SGHKS and CDR2 YYEKEE (reference sequence). V lost 0 bases and J 5 bases, leaving 12 bases between the germline ends. The CDR3 length is 15 residues. CDR3 nucleotides: TGTGCCAGCAGCTTGGTGTGGGCGGGCGAAAACATTCAGTACTTC. Translated, it gives CASSLVWAGENIQYF.

The chain carries TRBV7-3 and TRBJ2-2; perhaps TRBD1 as D (6 bases). The CDR3 length is 15 residues. CDR1 and CDR2 from the germline V gene are SGHTA and FQGTGA. V dropped 4 bases and J dropped 4 bases, with 13 bases sitting between them. The CDR3 bases are TGTGCCAGCAGCTCCCGATCAGGGGCCACCGGGGAGCTGTTTTTT. Its translation: CASSSRSGATGELFF. The full variable domain, with the rest looked up from reference TRBV7-3 and TRBJ2-2, is GAGVSQTPSNKVTEKGKYVELRCDPISGHTALYWYRQSLGQGPEFLIYFQGTGAADDSGLPNDRFFAVRPEGSVSTLKIQRTERGDSAVYLCASSSRSGATGELFFGEGSRLTVL.

The rearrangement uses TRBV29-1 and TRBJ1-2; D is unclear. The germline CDR1 and CDR2 sequences are SQVTM and ANQGSEA. The length of the CDR3 is 12 residues. CDR3 sequence reads: CSTSRTGYGYTF. The CDR3 region has the DNA TGCAGTACCTCACGGACGGGGTATGGCTACACCTTC. Combining the CDR3 with reference TRBV29-1 and TRBJ1-2 gives the whole variable domain SAVISQKPSRDICQRGTSLTIQCQVDSQVTMMFWYRQQPGQSLTLIATANQGSEATYESGFVIDKFPISRPNLTFSTLTVSNMSPEDSSIYLCSTSRTGYGYTFGSGTRLTVV.

The J gene is TRBJ2-1, the V gene TRBV29-1; 8 nucleotides align to TRBD2. Per the germline V gene, CDR1 is SQVTM and CDR2 is ANQGSEA. The ends lost 4 bases at V and 5 bases at J; junction bases unmatched: 10. The CDR3 is made up of 15 amino acids. CDR3 DNA sequence: TGCAGCGTTGTATCTTTTGGGCGGGGGGACAATGAGCAGTTCTTC. This sequence encodes CSVVSFGRGDNEQFF.

Regarding this clone: This CDR3 is also generated by other DNA sequences in the sample. This chain connects TRBV29-1 to TRBJ1-5; TRBD1 matches 8 bases. Germline CDR1 SQVTM, CDR2 ANQGSEA. This CDR3 has 13 amino acids. V was pared by 6 bases and J by 4 bases, with 5 bases of the junction left unmatched. DNA of the CDR3: TGCAGCGTGGGACAGGACCTTAATCAGCCCCAGCATTTT. Translating it yields CSVGQDLNQPQHF. Complete variable domain (other parts from reference TRBV29-1 and TRBJ1-5): SAVISQKPSRDICQRGTSLTIQCQVDSQVTMMFWYRQQPGQSLTLIATANQGSEATYESGFVIDKFPISRPNLTFSTLTVSNMSPEDSSIYLCSVGQDLNQPQHFGDGTRLSIL.

The chain recombines TRBV7-9 with TRBJ1-2; 11 bases align to TRBD1. V gave up 5 bases and J gave up 3 bases; unmatched junction bases: 8. The CDR3 loop spans 16 amino acids. The V gene's germline CDR1 is SEHNR and CDR2 FQNEAQ (reference sequence). The CDR3 region is CASSPVRTGGDYGYTF. The CDR3 DNA is TGTGCCAGCAGCCCAGTCCGGACAGGGGGCGACTATGGCTACACCTTC.

This clone is a singleton in its sample. The V gene is TRBV11-2, the J gene TRBJ1-2, with a tentative D call TRBD1 (5 bases). This CDR3 is built from 14 residues. The V gene lost 9 bases and the J gene lost 3 bases, with 17 bases spanning the gap. The germline V gene has CDR1 SGHAT and CDR2 FQNNGV. CDR3 sequence (DNA): TGTGCCAGTCCAGAGGGGCCCTATGACTATGGCTACACCTTC. Its translation is CASPEGPYDYGYTF.

The chain uses TRBV5-4 and TRBJ2-3, with 12 bases aligning to TRBD2. The V gene end was trimmed by 0 bases and the J gene end by 2 bases; junction bases not matched to a gene: 10. CDR1 and CDR2 (germline): SGHNT, YYREEE (reference sequence). There are 19 residues in the CDR3. The CDR3 sequence: CASSLEGTSGPFNTDTQYF. As DNA, the CDR3 is TGTGCCAGCAGCTTGGAAGGGACTAGCGGGCCATTTAACACAGATACGCAGTATTTT.

Written as DNA, the CDR3 is TGTGCCAGCAGGGTAGGGGGGCCCTACGAGCAGTACTTC. Translation: CASRVGGPYEQYF. The chain combines TRBV28 with TRBJ2-7; TRBD1 or TRBD2 may be the D gene (6 bases each). V was pared by 6 bases and J by 2 bases, with 11 bases between. The CDR3 is 13 amino acids. Looked up from germline, CDR1 is MDHEN and CDR2 is SYDVKM.

The genes are TRBV9 and TRBJ2-7; 10 nucleotides line up with TRBD2. CDR3 length: 17 residues. With 1 base clipped from V and 4 bases from J, the junction kept 11 bases outside the gene matches. Germline V CDR1 and CDR2: SGDLS, YYNGEE. The CDR3: CASSVLLAGVERYEQYF. CDR3 nucleotide sequence: TGTGCCAGCAGCGTATTGCTAGCGGGAGTTGAACGGTACGAGCAGTACTTC.